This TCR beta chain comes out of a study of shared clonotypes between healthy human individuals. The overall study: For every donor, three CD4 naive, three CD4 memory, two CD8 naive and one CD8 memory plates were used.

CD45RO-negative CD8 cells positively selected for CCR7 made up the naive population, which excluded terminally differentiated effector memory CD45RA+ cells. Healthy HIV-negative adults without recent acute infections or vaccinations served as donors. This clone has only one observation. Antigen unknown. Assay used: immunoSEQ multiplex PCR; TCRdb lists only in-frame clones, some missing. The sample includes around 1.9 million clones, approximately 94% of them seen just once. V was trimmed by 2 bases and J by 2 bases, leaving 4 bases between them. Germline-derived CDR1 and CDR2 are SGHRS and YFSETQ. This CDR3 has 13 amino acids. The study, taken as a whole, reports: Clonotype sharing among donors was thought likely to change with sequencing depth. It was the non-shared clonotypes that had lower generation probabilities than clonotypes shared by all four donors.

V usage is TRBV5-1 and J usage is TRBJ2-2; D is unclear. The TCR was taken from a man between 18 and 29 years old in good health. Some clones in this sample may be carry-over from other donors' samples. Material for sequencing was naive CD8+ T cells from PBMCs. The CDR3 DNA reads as TGCGCCAGCAGCTTCGGCAACACCGGGGAGCTGTTTTTT. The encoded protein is CASSFGNTGELFF.